The source of this TCR beta chain is a study of blood T cell repertoires in COVID-19. Germline CDR1 reads SNHLY; CDR2 reads FYNNEI. Germline trimming cut 7 bases from V and 3 bases from J; bases unmatched to any gene: 5. The CDR3 spans 14 residues. Recovery among Cohort 3 donors was established by two negative PCRs, clearance, or symptom resolution. TCRdb keeps only in-frame clones here, not all; method: immunoSEQ multiplex PCR. The sample contains a few hundred thousand clones, 75% to 85% of which appear only once. Sequenced material: PBMCs or T cells enriched from blood (not recorded which). The receptor's source is a man aged 40-50 years who had recovered from COVID-19. The chain joins TRBV2 to TRBJ2-7; TRBD1 aligns across 11 bases. CDR3 loop: CASTWTGGGYEQYF. DNA of the CDR3: TGTGCCAGCACCTGGACAGGGGGCGGCTACGAGCAGTACTTC.